A selection of T cell receptor beta chains follows, all from one sample in a study of T cells expressing NK-cell markers. One entry per CDR3 protein, without DNA, is what TCRdb gives after re-calling the 5' RACE reads. In total, the table holds around 380,000 distinct CDR3 sequences. Sequencing was carried out using blood T cells: a sorted CD56 or NKG2C T cell subset, CD4+ or CD8+ T cells, or bulk PBMC T cells (not recorded which). Source of these receptors: a woman between 50 and 59 years old in good health. The CDR3 runs from the conserved cysteine through the conserved F or W. Fields, in order: V gene, J gene, CDR3 protein.

V: TRBV7-7
J: TRBJ2-1
CDR3: CASSLSLAGVNEQFF

V: TRBV19
J: TRBJ2-3
CDR3: CASSIWAGEGTDTQYF

V: TRBV10-2
J: TRBJ2-4
CDR3: CASSSVKGLQYF

V: TRBV11-2
J: TRBJ2-3
CDR3: CASSSETRRTDTQYF

V: TRBV6-6
J: TRBJ1-4
CDR3: CASTRPGSNEKLFF

V: TRBV6-6
J: TRBJ2-7
CDR3: CASSFSHPAAGPEQYF

V: TRBV7-9
J: TRBJ2-7
CDR3: CASSWEEYEQYF

V: TRBV27
J: TRBJ2-7
CDR3: CASSWGPSYEQYF

V: TRBV7-9
J: TRBJ1-1
CDR3: CASSLGDRGTIEAFF

V: TRBV10-1
J: TRBJ2-1
CDR3: CASSDTTLGSGHNEQFF

V: TRBV10-3
J: TRBJ2-3
CDR3: CAISESTPRAQYF

V: TRBV3-1
J: TRBJ1-2
CDR3: CASSHGDGDYGYTF